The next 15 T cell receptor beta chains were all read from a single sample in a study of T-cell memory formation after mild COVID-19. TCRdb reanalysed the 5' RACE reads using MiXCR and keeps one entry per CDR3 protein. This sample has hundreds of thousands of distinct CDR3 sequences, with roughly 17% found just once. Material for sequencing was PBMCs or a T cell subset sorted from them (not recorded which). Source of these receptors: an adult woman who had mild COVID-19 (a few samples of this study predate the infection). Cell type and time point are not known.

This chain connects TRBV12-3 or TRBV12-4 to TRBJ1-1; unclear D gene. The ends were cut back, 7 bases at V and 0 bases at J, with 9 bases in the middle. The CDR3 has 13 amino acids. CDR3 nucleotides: TGTGCCAGCATGTGGGGAATGAACACTGAAGCTTTCTTT. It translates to CASMWGMNTEAFF.

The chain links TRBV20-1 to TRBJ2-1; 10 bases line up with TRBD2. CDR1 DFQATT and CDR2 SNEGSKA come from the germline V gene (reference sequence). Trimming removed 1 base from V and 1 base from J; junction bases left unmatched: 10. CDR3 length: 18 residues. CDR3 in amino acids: CSARALGLAGDSYNEQFF. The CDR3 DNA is TGCAGTGCTAGAGCATTGGGGCTAGCGGGGGATTCCTACAATGAGCAGTTCTTC.

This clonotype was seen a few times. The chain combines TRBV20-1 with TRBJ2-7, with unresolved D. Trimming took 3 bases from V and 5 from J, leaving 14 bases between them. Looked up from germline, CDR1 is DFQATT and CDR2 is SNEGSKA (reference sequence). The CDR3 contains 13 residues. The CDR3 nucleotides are TGCAGTGCTAGTGGCAGAAGAAGTGACGAGCAGTACTTC. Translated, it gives CSASGRRSDEQYF.

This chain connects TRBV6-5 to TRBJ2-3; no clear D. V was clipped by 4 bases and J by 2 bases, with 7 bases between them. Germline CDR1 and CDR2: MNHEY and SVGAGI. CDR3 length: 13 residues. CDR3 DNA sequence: TGTGCCAGCAGTTCGGTATACACAGATACGCAGTATTTT. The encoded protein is CASSSVYTDTQYF.

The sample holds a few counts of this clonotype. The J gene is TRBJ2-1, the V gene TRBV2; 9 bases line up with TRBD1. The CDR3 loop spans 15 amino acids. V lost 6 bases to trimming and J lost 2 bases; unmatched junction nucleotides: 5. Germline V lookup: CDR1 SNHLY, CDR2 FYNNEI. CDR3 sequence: CASRPDRGTYNEQFF. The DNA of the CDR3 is TGTGCCAGCAGGCCCGACAGGGGGACCTACAATGAGCAGTTCTTC.

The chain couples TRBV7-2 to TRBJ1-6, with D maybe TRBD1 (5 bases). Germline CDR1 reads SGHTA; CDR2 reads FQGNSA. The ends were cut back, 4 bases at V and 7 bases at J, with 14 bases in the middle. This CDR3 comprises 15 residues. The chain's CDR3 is CASSSFPGLNSPLHF. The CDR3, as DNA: TGTGCCAGCAGCTCCTTCCCAGGGTTAAATTCACCCCTCCACTTT.

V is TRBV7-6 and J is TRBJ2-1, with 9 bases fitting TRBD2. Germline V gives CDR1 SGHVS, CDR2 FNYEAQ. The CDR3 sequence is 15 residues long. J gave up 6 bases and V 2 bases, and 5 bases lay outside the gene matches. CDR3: CASSLTAGGRNEQFF. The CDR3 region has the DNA TGTGCCAGCAGCTTAACCGCGGGGGGGCGCAATGAGCAGTTCTTC.

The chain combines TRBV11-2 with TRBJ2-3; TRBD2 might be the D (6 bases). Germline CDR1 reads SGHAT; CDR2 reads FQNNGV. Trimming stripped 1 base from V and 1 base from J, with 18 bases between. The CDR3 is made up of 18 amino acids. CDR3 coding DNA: TGTGCCAGCAGCTTAGGGTCGGTGGAGCGGGCCGGCACAGATACGCAGTATTTT. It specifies CASSLGSVERAGTDTQYF. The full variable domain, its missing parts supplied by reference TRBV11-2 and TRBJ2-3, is EAGVAQSPRYKIIEKRQSVAFWCNPISGHATLYWYQQILGQGPKLLIQFQNNGVVDDSQLPKDRFSAERLKGVDSTLKIQPAKLEDSAVYLCASSLGSVERAGTDTQYFGPGTRLTVL.

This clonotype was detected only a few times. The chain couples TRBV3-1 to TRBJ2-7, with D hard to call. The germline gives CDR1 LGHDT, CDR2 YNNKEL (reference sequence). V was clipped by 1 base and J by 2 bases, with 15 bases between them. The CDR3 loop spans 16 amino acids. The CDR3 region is CASSQGWTDFTYEQYF. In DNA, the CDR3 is TGTGCCAGCAGCCAAGGCTGGACCGATTTTACCTACGAGCAGTACTTC.

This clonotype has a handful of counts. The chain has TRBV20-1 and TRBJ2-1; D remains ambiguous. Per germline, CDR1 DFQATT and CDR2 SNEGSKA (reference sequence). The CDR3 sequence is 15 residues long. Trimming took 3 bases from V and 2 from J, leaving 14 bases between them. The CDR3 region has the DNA TGCAGTGCTAGTCCCTCACAAGGCACCTACAATGAGCAGTTCTTC. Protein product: CSASPSQGTYNEQFF.

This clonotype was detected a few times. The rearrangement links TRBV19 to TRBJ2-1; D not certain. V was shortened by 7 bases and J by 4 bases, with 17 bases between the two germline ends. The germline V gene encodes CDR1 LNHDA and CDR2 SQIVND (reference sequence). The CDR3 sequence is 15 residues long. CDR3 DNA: TGTGCCAGTAAAGGCCAGCTCACGGTTTACAATGAGCAGTTCTTC. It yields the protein CASKGQLTVYNEQFF.

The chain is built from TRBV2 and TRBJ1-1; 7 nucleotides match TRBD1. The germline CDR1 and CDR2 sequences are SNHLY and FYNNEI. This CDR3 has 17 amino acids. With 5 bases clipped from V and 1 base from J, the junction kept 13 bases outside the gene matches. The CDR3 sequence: CASSPYRDRLTNTEAFF. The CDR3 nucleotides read TGTGCCAGCAGTCCATACCGGGACAGATTAACGAACACTGAAGCTTTCTTT.

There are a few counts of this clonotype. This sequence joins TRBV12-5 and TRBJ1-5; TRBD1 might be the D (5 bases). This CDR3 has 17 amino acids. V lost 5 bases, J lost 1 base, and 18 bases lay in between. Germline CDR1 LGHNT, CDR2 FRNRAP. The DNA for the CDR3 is TGTGCTAGTGGTCCTGCCCTTGGGGGAGGAAGCAATCAGCCCCAGCATTTT. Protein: CASGPALGGGSNQPQHF.

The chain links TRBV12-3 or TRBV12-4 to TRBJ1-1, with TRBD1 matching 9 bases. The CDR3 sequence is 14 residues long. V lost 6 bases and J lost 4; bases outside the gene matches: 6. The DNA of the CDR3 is TGTGCCAGCAGCTTAAACAGGGGGCCCACTGAAGCTTTCTTT. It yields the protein CASSLNRGPTEAFF.

CDR3 protein: CSARDAGGDYEQYF. For the CDR3, the DNA is TGCAGTGCTAGAGATGCCGGCGGAGACTACGAGCAGTACTTC. The gene calls are TRBV20-1 and TRBJ2-7, with no clear D. V was trimmed by 0 bases and J by 3 bases, leaving 12 bases between them. The CDR3 has 14 amino acids. Germline V lookup: CDR1 DFQATT, CDR2 SNEGSKA (reference sequence).